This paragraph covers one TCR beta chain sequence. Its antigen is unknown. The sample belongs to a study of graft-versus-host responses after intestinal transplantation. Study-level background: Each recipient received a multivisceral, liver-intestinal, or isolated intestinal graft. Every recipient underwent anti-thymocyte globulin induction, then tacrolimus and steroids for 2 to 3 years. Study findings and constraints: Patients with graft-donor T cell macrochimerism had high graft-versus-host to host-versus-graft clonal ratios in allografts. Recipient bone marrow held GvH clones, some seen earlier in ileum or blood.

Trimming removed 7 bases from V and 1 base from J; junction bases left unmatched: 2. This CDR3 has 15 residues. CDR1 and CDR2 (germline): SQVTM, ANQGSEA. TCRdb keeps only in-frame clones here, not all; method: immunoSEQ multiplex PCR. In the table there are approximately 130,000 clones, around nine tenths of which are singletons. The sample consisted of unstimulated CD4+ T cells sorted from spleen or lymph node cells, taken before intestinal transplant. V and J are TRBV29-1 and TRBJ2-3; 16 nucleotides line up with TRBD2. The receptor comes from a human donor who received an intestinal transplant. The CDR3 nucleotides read TGCAGCGCTGGGACTAGCGGGGGGGGCACAGATACGCAGTATTTT. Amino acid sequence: CSAGTSGGGTDTQYF.